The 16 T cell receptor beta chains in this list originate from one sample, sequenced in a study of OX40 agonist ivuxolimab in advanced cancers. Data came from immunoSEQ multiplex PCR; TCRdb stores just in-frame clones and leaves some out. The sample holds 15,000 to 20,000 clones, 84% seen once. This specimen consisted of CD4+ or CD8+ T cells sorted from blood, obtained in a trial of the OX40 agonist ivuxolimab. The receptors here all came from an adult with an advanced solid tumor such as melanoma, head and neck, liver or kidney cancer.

This chain's CDR3 is CASSIGRENSPLHF. CDR3 in DNA: TGTGCCAGTAGTATCGGCAGGGAGAATTCACCCCTCCACTTT. The chain uses TRBV19 and TRBJ1-6, with a possible D match to TRBD1 (5 bases). The CDR3 sequence is 14 residues long. V was clipped by 3 bases and J by 7 bases, with 10 bases between them. CDR1 is LNHDA, CDR2 SQIVND, per germline (reference sequence).

The DNA for the CDR3 is TGTGCCAGTAGGTACGGGGATCGGAGCAATCAGCCCCAGCATTTT. Its protein is CASRYGDRSNQPQHF. V gene TRBV19 combines with J gene TRBJ1-5; D unclear. In germline, CDR1 is LNHDA, CDR2 SQIVND (reference sequence). Trimming cost V 6 bases and J 1 base, with 13 bases left between them. There are 15 residues in the CDR3.

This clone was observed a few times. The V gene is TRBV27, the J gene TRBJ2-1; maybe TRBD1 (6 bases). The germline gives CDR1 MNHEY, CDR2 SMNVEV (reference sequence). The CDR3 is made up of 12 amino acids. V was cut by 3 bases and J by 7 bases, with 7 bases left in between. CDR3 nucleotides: TGTGCCAGCAGTTTGACAGGTAATGAGCAGTTCTTC. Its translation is CASSLTGNEQFF.

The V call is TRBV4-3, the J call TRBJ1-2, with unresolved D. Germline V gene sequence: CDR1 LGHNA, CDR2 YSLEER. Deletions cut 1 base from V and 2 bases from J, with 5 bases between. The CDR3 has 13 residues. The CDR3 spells CASSQGRNYGYTF. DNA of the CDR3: TGCGCCAGCAGCCAAGGCAGGAACTATGGCTACACCTTC.

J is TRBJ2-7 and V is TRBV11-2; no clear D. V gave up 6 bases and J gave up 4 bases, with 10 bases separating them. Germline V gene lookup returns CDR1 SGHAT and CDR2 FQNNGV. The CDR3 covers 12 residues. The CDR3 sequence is CASRALRYEQYF. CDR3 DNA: TGTGCCAGCAGGGCCCTAAGGTACGAGCAGTACTTC.

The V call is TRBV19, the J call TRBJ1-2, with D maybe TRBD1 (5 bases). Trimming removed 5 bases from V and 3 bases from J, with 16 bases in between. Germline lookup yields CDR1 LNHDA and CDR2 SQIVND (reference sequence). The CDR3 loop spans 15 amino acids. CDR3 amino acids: CASSEGTGPYYGYTF. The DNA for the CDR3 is TGTGCCAGTAGTGAGGGTACAGGCCCCTACTATGGCTACACCTTC.

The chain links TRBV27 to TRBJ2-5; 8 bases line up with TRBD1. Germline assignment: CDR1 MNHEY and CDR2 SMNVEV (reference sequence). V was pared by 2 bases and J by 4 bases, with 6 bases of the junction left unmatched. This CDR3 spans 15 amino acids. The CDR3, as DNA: TGTGCCAGCAGTTTAGTCGCGACAGGGGCAGAGACCCAGTACTTC. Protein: CASSLVATGAETQYF.

The CDR3 protein is CASSTLTDLYQPQHF. For the CDR3, the DNA is TGTGCCAGTAGCACCTTGACAGATCTGTATCAGCCCCAGCATTTT. V gene TRBV19 combines with J gene TRBJ1-5, with D possibly TRBD1 on 5 matching bases. V was shortened by 6 bases and J by 5 bases, with 17 bases between the two germline ends. The CDR3 has 15 residues. Germline values: CDR1 LNHDA, CDR2 SQIVND (reference sequence). Complete variable domain (other parts from reference TRBV19 and TRBJ1-5): DGGITQSPKYLFRKEGQNVTLSCEQNLNHDAMYWYRQDPGQGLRLIYYSQIVNDFQKGDIAEGYSVSREKKESFPLTVTSAQKNPTAFYLCASSTLTDLYQPQHFGDGTRLSIL.

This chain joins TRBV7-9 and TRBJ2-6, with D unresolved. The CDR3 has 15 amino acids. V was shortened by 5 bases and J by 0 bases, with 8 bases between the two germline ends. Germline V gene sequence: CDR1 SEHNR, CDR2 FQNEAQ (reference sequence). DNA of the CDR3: TGTGCCAGCAGCCCCCCGATCTCTGGGGCCAACGTCCTGACTTTC. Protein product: CASSPPISGANVLTF.

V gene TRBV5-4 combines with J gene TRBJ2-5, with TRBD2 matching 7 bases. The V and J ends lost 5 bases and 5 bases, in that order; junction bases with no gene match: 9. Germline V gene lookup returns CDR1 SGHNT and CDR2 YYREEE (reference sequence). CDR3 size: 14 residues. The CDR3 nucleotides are TGTGCCAGCAGTGGAGCGGGGTCCGGGGAGACCCAGTACTTC. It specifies CASSGAGSGETQYF.

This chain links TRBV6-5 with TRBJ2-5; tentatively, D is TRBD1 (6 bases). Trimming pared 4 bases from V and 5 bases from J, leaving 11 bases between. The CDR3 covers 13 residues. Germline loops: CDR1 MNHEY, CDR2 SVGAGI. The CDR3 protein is CASSFGGGETQYF. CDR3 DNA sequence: TGTGCCAGCAGTTTTGGGGGCGGGGAGACCCAGTACTTC.

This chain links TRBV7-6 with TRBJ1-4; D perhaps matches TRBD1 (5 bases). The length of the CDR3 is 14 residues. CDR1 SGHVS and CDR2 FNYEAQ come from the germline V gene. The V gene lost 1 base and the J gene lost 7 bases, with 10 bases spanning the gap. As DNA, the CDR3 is TGTGCCAGCAGCTTAGGGGGGGAAGGTGAAAAACTGTTTTTT. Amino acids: CASSLGGEGEKLFF.

The CDR3 nucleotides are TGTGCCAGCAGCCAAGTGGGGGACCCTAATGAAAAACTGTTTTTT. It encodes CASSQVGDPNEKLFF. The chain joins TRBV14 to TRBJ1-4, with D maybe TRBD1 (5 bases). Germline V gene data show CDR1 as SGHDN and CDR2 as FVKESK. The CDR3 totals 15 residues. Trimming stripped 1 base from V and 3 bases from J, with 9 bases between.

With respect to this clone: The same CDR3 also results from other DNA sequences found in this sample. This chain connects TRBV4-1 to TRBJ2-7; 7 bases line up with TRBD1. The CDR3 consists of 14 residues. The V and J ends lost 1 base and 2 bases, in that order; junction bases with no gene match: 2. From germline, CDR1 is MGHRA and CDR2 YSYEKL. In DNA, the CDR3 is TGCGCCAGCAGCCAAGGGCAGGGGGCCTACGAGCAGTACTTC. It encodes CASSQGQGAYEQYF.

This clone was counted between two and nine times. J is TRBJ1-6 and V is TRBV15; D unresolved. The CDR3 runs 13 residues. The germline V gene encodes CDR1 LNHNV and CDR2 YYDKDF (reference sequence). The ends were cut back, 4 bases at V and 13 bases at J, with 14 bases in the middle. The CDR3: CATSKPEDRPLHF. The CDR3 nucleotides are TGTGCCACCAGCAAACCCGAGGATAGGCCCCTCCACTTT.

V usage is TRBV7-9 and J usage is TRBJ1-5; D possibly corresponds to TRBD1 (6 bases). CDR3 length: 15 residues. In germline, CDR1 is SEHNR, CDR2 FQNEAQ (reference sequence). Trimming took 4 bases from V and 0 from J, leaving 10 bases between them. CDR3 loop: CASSSGQHSNQPQHF. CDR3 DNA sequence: TGTGCCAGCAGCTCCGGACAGCATAGCAATCAGCCCCAGCATTTT.